One and the same sample provided the 15 T cell receptor beta chains below, sequenced in a study of control samples from healthy donors and cancer patients. Sequencing was performed with immunoSEQ multiplex PCR; in TCRdb, only in-frame clones are kept and a portion is missing. This sample has 85,000 to 110,000 clones, with around 89% found just once. Material for sequencing was PBMCs. All receptors derive from a man aged 55 to 70 with lung cancer.

The count of this clone is one. The chain recombines TRBV9 with TRBJ1-1, with D perhaps TRBD1 (5 bases). The CDR3 runs to 13 residues. Germline-derived CDR1 and CDR2 are SGDLS and YYNGEE. Trimming took 0 bases from V and 4 from J, leaving 7 bases between them. CDR3 nucleotide sequence: TGTGCCAGCAGCGTAGGACAGTCCACTGAAGCTTTCTTT. Translation gives CASSVGQSTEAFF.

This clone was detected only a few times. The rearrangement joins TRBV7-3 to TRBJ1-6, with D unresolved. Looked up from germline, CDR1 is SGHTA and CDR2 is FQGTGA. Trimming removed 2 bases at V and 6 bases at J, with 5 bases between. The CDR3 spans 13 residues. The chain's CDR3 is CASSLWGNSPLHF. The CDR3, as DNA: TGTGCCAGCAGCTTATGGGGTAATTCACCCCTCCACTTT.

V usage is TRBV5-1 and J usage is TRBJ1-6, with D tentatively TRBD1 (5 bases). This CDR3 comprises 16 residues. Per germline, CDR1 SGHRS and CDR2 YFSETQ. V was pared by 4 bases and J by 0 bases, with 11 bases between. In DNA form, the CDR3 reads TGCGCCAGCAGCCGAGGGGAGAGCTCCTATAATTCACCCCTCCACTTT. It yields the protein CASSRGESSYNSPLHF.

V gene TRBV5-1 combines with J gene TRBJ2-2; 9 nucleotides match TRBD2. The CDR3 consists of 17 residues. Germline V CDR1 and CDR2: SGHRS, YFSETQ. V lost 2 bases to trimming and J lost 2 bases; unmatched junction nucleotides: 7. CDR3 nucleotides: TGCGCCAGCAGCTTATGGGCTAGCGGGGATAACACCGGGGAGCTGTTTTTT. The encoded protein is CASSLWASGDNTGELFF.

The chain has TRBV2 and TRBJ1-5; the D is unclear. V dropped 5 bases and J dropped 5 bases, with 7 bases sitting between them. Germline CDR1 is SNHLY and CDR2 is FYNNEI. The CDR3 runs to 12 residues. DNA for the CDR3: TGTGCCAGCAGTCGTGGAGATCAGCCCCAGCATTTT. Translation: CASSRGDQPQHF.

V usage is TRBV3-1 (or the pseudogene TRBV3-2) and J usage is TRBJ2-5; 9 bases line up with TRBD1. This CDR3 is 14 amino acids long. Unmatched junction bases numbered 5, after V lost 4 bases and J lost 5 bases. Germline CDR1 is LGHDT and CDR2 is YNNKEL (reference sequence). CDR3 residues: CASSPTGGRETQYF. In nucleotides, the CDR3 is TGTGCCAGCAGCCCCACAGGGGGCCGGGAGACCCAGTACTTC.

This clone occurred once. The rearrangement uses TRBV4-1 and TRBJ1-2; tentatively, D is TRBD1 (6 bases). V lost 5 bases and J 4 bases, leaving 17 bases between the germline ends. Germline CDR1 reads MGHRA; CDR2 reads YSYEKL. The CDR3 spans 15 residues. CDR3 DNA sequence: TGCGCCAGCAGCTTACTCGGGGGCAGCGTCTATGGCTACACCTTC. Its protein product is CASSLLGGSVYGYTF.

V gene TRBV7-9 combines with J gene TRBJ1-6; TRBD1 might be the D (5 bases). The V end lost 2 bases, the J end lost 5 bases, and 7 bases lay between the germline ends. The V gene's germline CDR1 is SEHNR and CDR2 FQNEAQ (reference sequence). The CDR3 extends over 14 amino acids. The CDR3 DNA reads as TGTGCCAGCAGCTTACAGGGTAATAATTCACCCCTCCACTTT. The encoded protein is CASSLQGNNSPLHF.

V gene TRBV30 combines with J gene TRBJ1-5; D unresolved. The CDR3 length is 13 residues. Germline V gene data show CDR1 as GTSNPN and CDR2 as SVGIG (reference sequence). V lost 4 bases and J lost 0, with 7 bases in between. The CDR3 nucleotides read TGTGCCTGGAACACTAATAGCAATCAGCCCCAGCATTTT. Residues: CAWNTNSNQPQHF.

V usage is TRBV7-3 and J usage is TRBJ2-1; D not certain. The CDR3 is 15 amino acids. V shed 2 bases and J shed 2 bases, with 10 bases lying between them. CDR1 is SGHTA, CDR2 FQGTGA, per germline. CDR3 sequence reads: CASSLGLPTYNEQFF. The CDR3 nucleotides are TGTGCCAGCAGCTTAGGCCTACCGACCTACAATGAGCAGTTCTTC.

CDR3 in DNA: TGTGCCAGCAGCCCCATGTACGGAAACACCATATATTTT. Residues: CASSPMYGNTIYF. The genes are TRBV9 and TRBJ1-3; unclear D gene. The CDR3 totals 13 residues. The germline CDR1 and CDR2 sequences are SGDLS and YYNGEE. The V and J ends lost 4 bases and 4 bases respectively, with 9 bases between them.

The chain uses TRBV27 and TRBJ2-7; 7 bases fit TRBD1. The V gene end was trimmed by 8 bases and the J gene end by 4 bases; junction bases not matched to a gene: 5. The germline V gene has CDR1 MNHEY and CDR2 SMNVEV (reference sequence). The length of the CDR3 is 12 residues. The CDR3 DNA is TGTGCCAGCCGGGACAGCCTATACGAGCAGTACTTC. This encodes CASRDSLYEQYF.

The J gene is TRBJ1-2, the V gene TRBV7-9; 7 bases line up with TRBD1. In germline, CDR1 is SEHNR, CDR2 FQNEAQ (reference sequence). The J segment lost 4 bases and the V segment lost 1 base, leaving 6 bases of the junction unmatched. CDR3 length: 15 residues. The CDR3 nucleotides read TGTGCCAGCAGCTTAGAGTGGGACAGTTCCTATGGCTACACCTTC. This translates into CASSLEWDSSYGYTF.

The chain combines TRBV3-1 (or the pseudogene TRBV3-2) with TRBJ1-5; D is unresolved. The CDR3 runs to 13 residues. Germline CDR1 LGHDT, CDR2 YNNKEL (reference sequence). V shed 5 bases and J shed 5 bases, with 10 bases lying between them. The CDR3 nucleotides are TGTGCCAGCAGCGTTTACGGTGATCAGCCCCAGCATTTT. Its translation: CASSVYGDQPQHF.

The chain carries TRBV18 and TRBJ1-2; D ambiguous. Germline V CDR1 and CDR2: KGHSH, LQKENI. The length of the CDR3 is 14 residues. Deletions cut 1 base from V and 4 bases from J, with 10 bases between. CDR3 nucleotide sequence: TGTGCCAGCTCACCACTGGTTAGTTCCTATGGCTACACCTTC. This sequence encodes CASSPLVSSYGYTF. Together with reference TRBV18 and TRBJ1-2, the CDR3 gives the full variable domain: NAGVMQNPRHLVRRRGQEARLRCSPMKGHSHVYWYRQLPEEGLKFMVYLQKENIIDESGMPKERFSAEFPKEGPSILRIQQVVRGDSAAYFCASSPLVSSYGYTFGSGTRLTVV.